The T cell receptor beta chain under discussion was sequenced for a study of blood T cell repertoires in COVID-19. V shed 3 bases, J shed 2 bases, and the junction held 6 bases outside the gene matches. The CDR3 covers 16 residues. CDR1 and CDR2 (germline): LGHDT, YNNKEL (reference sequence). The repertoire was sequenced with immunoSEQ multiplex PCR; TCRdb's copy has only in-frame clones and lacks some. The sample contains fewer than 70,000 clones, approximately 90% of which appear only once. Sample: peripheral blood. This TCR was recovered from a woman in her 70s with active COVID-19. The chain employs TRBV3-1 (or the pseudogene TRBV3-2) and TRBJ1-3, with TRBD1 identical over 8 bases. CDR3 residues: CASSQGTGGAGNTIYF. The CDR3 DNA follows: TGTGCCAGCAGCCAGGGCACAGGGGGAGCTGGAAACACCATATATTTT.